These 8 T cell receptor beta chains originate from one sample sequenced in a study of T cells after yellow fever vaccination. Each CDR3 protein is one row after TCRdb ran MiXCR on the 5' RACE reads. The sample holds about 300,000 distinct CDR3 sequences, around 7.3% seen once. This specimen was PBMCs, taken approximately 40 days after the first yellow fever vaccination. Source of these receptors: a man aged 18 to 30 who received the YFV17D yellow fever vaccine.

Ten or more counts support this clonotype. V usage is TRBV7-2 and J usage is TRBJ1-2; D unclear. The CDR3 extends over 14 amino acids. CDR1 and CDR2 from the germline V gene are SGHTA and FQGNSA. V was trimmed by 1 base and J by 6 bases, leaving 12 bases between them. In nucleotides, the CDR3 is TGTGCCAGCAGCTTAGTGGGCAGCCCTAATGGCTACACCTTC. As protein: CASSLVGSPNGYTF.

This clonotype was counted many times. This chain connects TRBV5-1 to TRBJ2-5; no definite D call. Germline CDR1 and CDR2: SGHRS and YFSETQ. This CDR3 region has 14 residues. Between the trimmed V and J ends, which lost 2 bases and 0 bases, there was a span of 8 bases. The CDR3 sequence is CASSFGGYQETQYF. The CDR3 bases are TGCGCCAGCAGCTTCGGCGGCTACCAAGAGACCCAGTACTTC.

This clonotype was detected many times. J is TRBJ2-7 and V is TRBV29-1; 7 bases are a match to TRBD1. The CDR3 totals 12 residues. J gave up 0 bases and V 4 bases, and 0 bases lay outside the gene matches. Germline CDR1 reads SQVTM; CDR2 reads ANQGSEA. The CDR3 DNA reads TGCAGCGTTGGGGACAGCTCCTACGAGCAGTACGTC. It is translated as CSVGDSSYEQYV.

This clonotype was detected many times. The chain combines TRBV7-2 with TRBJ2-3, with 11 bases identical to TRBD2. The CDR3 has 15 amino acids. Trimming removed 4 bases from V and 5 bases from J; junction bases left unmatched: 5. Germline values: CDR1 SGHTA, CDR2 FQGNSA. DNA of the CDR3: TGTGCCAGCAGCTCCACTACTAGCGGGGGAGATACGCAGTATTTT. This encodes CASSSTTSGGDTQYF.

This clonotype came up a few times. The V and J genes are TRBV20-1 and TRBJ2-3; no clear D gene. CDR1 DFQATT and CDR2 SNEGSKA come from the germline V gene (reference sequence). This CDR3 region has 15 residues. V lost 0 bases, J lost 6 bases, and 16 bases lay in between. The CDR3 region is CSARDRLSPPDTQYF. Here the CDR3 DNA reads TGCAGTGCTAGAGATCGGCTTTCTCCCCCGGATACGCAGTATTTT.

V usage is TRBV5-8 and J usage is TRBJ2-1; 12 nucleotides agree with TRBD1. The V segment lost 4 bases and the J segment 5 bases; nucleotides outside the gene matches: 4. Germline V lookup: CDR1 SGHTS, CDR2 YDEGEE. The CDR3 sequence is 15 residues long. As DNA, the CDR3 is TGTGCCAGCAGCCGGGGACAGGGGGCACACAATGAGCAGTTCTTC. Residues: CASSRGQGAHNEQFF.

This clonotype was seen a few times. V usage is TRBV7-6 and J usage is TRBJ2-3; weak D call: TRBD1 (6 bases). Germline lookup yields CDR1 SGHVS and CDR2 FNYEAQ. Between the trimmed V and J ends, which lost 4 bases and 2 bases, there was a span of 16 bases. The CDR3 covers 16 residues. CDR3 residues: CASSSRDTPSTDTQYF. The CDR3 DNA reads TGTGCCAGCAGCTCCCGGGACACCCCGTCCACAGATACGCAGTATTTT. The variable domain in full, completed from reference TRBV7-6 and TRBJ2-3, reads GAGVSQSPRYKVTKRGQDVALRCDPISGHVSLYWYRQALGQGPEFLTYFNYEAQQDKSGLPNDRFSAERPEGSISTLTIQRTEQRDSAMYRCASSSRDTPSTDTQYFGPGTRLTVL.

The genes are TRBV5-1 and TRBJ2-4; D is possibly TRBD1 (7 bases). Germline values: CDR1 SGHRS, CDR2 YFSETQ. V gave up 3 bases and J gave up 6 bases, with 16 bases separating them. The CDR3 extends over 15 amino acids. The CDR3: CASSYLQGGRNIQYF. The CDR3 bases are TGCGCCAGCAGCTACCTTCAGGGGGGCAGAAACATTCAGTACTTC.